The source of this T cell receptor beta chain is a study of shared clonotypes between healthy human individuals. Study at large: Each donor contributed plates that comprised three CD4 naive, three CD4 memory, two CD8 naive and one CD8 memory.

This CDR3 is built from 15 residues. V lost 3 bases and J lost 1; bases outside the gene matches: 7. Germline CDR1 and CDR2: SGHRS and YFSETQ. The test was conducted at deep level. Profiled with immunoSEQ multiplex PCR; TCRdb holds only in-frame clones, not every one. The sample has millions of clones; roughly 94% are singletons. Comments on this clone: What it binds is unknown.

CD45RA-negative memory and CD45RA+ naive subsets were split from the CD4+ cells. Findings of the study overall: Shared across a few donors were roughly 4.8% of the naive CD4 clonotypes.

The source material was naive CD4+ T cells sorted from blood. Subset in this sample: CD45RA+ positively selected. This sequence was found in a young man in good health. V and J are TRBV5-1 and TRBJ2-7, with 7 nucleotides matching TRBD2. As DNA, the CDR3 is TGCGCCAGCAGCTATGATAGCGGGTTATCCTACGAGCAGTACTTC. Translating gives CASSYDSGLSYEQYF.